Each of the 20 T cell receptor beta chains below was sequenced from the same sample in a study of T cells in localized non-small cell lung cancer. Only in-frame clones appear in the TCRdb table, and some are missing; sequencing was by immunoSEQ multiplex PCR. The data hold 100,000 to 150,000 clones, with more than 70% observed a single time. The specimen was peripheral blood, collected before any cancer treatment. All receptors derive from a female donor of 60 years or more with stage I lung adenocarcinoma.

The chain employs TRBV11-1 and TRBJ2-7; TRBD1 might be the D (6 bases). Germline loops: CDR1 SGHAT, CDR2 FQDESV (reference sequence). V gave up 4 bases and J gave up 3 bases, with 16 bases separating them. This CDR3 comprises 15 residues. CDR3 DNA: TGTGCCAGCAGCTCCCTGTTAACAGGGTACTACGAGCAGTACTTC. Encoded protein: CASSSLLTGYYEQYF.

V and J are TRBV6-1 and TRBJ1-1, with 9 bases identical to TRBD1. The CDR3 sequence is 15 residues long. CDR1 and CDR2 from the germline V gene are MNHNS and SASEGT. The V gene end was trimmed by 6 bases and the J gene end by 2 bases; junction bases not matched to a gene: 7. Written as DNA, the CDR3 is TGTGCCAGCAGCACGACGGGACAGGGAAACACTGAAGCTTTCTTT. This translates into CASSTTGQGNTEAFF.

This clone was counted a single time. V is TRBV10-2 and J is TRBJ2-1; no clear D. Trimming removed 4 bases at V and 0 bases at J, with 7 bases between. The CDR3 runs to 14 residues. Germline lookup yields CDR1 WSHSY and CDR2 SAAADI. The CDR3 loop is CASSVMVSYNEQFF. CDR3 coding DNA: TGCGCCAGCAGTGTTATGGTCTCCTACAATGAGCAGTTCTTC.

This clone has only one observation. J is TRBJ2-1 and V is TRBV5-6; D perhaps matches TRBD1 (6 bases). Germline V gene sequence: CDR1 SGHDT, CDR2 YYEEEE. Trimming removed 5 bases at V and 3 bases at J, with 9 bases between. The CDR3 covers 13 residues. The CDR3 DNA follows: TGTGCCAGCAGGAAGACAGGCTACAATGAGCAGTTCTTC. Translation: CASRKTGYNEQFF.

The rearrangement links TRBV20-1 to TRBJ2-1; D is unclear. Trimming removed 6 bases at V and 7 bases at J, with 10 bases between. There are 11 residues in the CDR3. Per the germline V gene, CDR1 is DFQATT and CDR2 is SNEGSKA (reference sequence). The DNA of the CDR3 is TGCAGTGCCCTGTTTTGGAATGAGCAGTTCTTC. Translating it yields CSALFWNEQFF.

The chain recombines TRBV7-8 with TRBJ2-3, with D unresolved. Looked up from germline, CDR1 is SGHVS and CDR2 is FQNEAQ. V lost 6 bases and J 6 bases, leaving 10 bases between the germline ends. The CDR3 length is 12 residues. CDR3 bases: TGTGCCAGCAGTTCCCATTTGGATACGCAGTATTTT. Amino acid sequence: CASSSHLDTQYF. Variable domain in full (rest from reference TRBV7-8 and TRBJ2-3): GAGVSQSPRYKVAKRGQDVALRCDPISGHVSLFWYQQALGQGPEFLTYFQNEAQLDKSGLPSDRFFAERPEGSVSTLKIQRTQQEDSAVYLCASSSHLDTQYFGPGTRLTVL.

The J gene is TRBJ1-2, the V gene TRBV5-4; D call uncertain. The CDR3 is 12 residues long. In germline, CDR1 is SGHNT, CDR2 YYREEE (reference sequence). Trimming removed 4 bases from V and 4 bases from J, with 8 bases in between. The CDR3 reads CASSPGSYGYTF. Written as DNA, the CDR3 is TGTGCCAGCAGCCCAGGCTCCTATGGCTACACCTTC.

This CDR3 is CASSLGTGVVDTQYF. For the CDR3, the DNA is TGTGCCAGCAGTCTGGGGACGGGAGTTGTAGATACGCAGTATTTT. The V and J genes are TRBV7-3 and TRBJ2-3; perhaps TRBD2 as D (6 bases). Trimming pared 6 bases from V and 5 bases from J, leaving 18 bases between. CDR3 length equals 15 residues. Germline V gene lookup returns CDR1 SGHTA and CDR2 FQGTGA. The whole variable domain, filled in from reference TRBV7-3 and TRBJ2-3, reads GAGVSQTPSNKVTEKGKYVELRCDPISGHTALYWYRQSLGQGPEFLIYFQGTGAADDSGLPNDRFFAVRPEGSVSTLKIQRTERGDSAVYLCASSLGTGVVDTQYFGPGTRLTVL.

V is TRBV6-1 and J is TRBJ1-5; tentatively, D is TRBD1 (5 bases). The CDR3 extends over 16 amino acids. Trimming took 4 bases from V and 4 from J, leaving 17 bases between them. Germline CDR1 MNHNS, CDR2 SASEGT. CDR3 nucleotide sequence: TGTGCCAGCAGTGGCCAGGGTGGGGGATCAAATCAGCCCCAGCATTTT. Translated, it gives CASSGQGGGSNQPQHF.

V and J are TRBV7-9 and TRBJ2-1; D gene ambiguous. The CDR3 has 15 amino acids. V was pared by 1 base and J by 3 bases, with 10 bases between. Germline loops: CDR1 SEHNR, CDR2 FQNEAQ (reference sequence). The CDR3 DNA sequence: TGTGCCAGCAGCTTAGACGGGCTCGTCTACAATGAGCAGTTCTTC. Its translation: CASSLDGLVYNEQFF.

The gene calls are TRBV6-1 and TRBJ2-5; 9 bases map to TRBD2. The V gene's germline CDR1 is MNHNS and CDR2 SASEGT. This CDR3 is built from 14 residues. V lost 10 bases, J lost 5 bases, and 11 bases stayed unmatched. CDR3 amino acids: CAIVLAGPGETQYF. Here the CDR3 DNA reads TGTGCCATTGTACTAGCGGGCCCTGGCGAGACCCAGTACTTC.

In DNA, the CDR3 is TGTGCCAGCAGTGACTACCAAGAGACCCAGTACTTC. This translates into CASSDYQETQYF. This sequence joins TRBV27 and TRBJ2-5, with D unresolved. The CDR3 consists of 12 residues. V lost 5 bases to trimming and J lost 0 bases, with 4 bases between them. CDR1 MNHEY and CDR2 SMNVEV come from the germline V gene (reference sequence).

The chain employs TRBV30 and TRBJ2-2; 7 nucleotides line up with TRBD1. Losses at the gene ends were 4 bases for V and 4 bases for J; bases not matched to a gene: 3. The germline V gene has CDR1 GTSNPN and CDR2 SVGIG (reference sequence). There are 13 residues in the CDR3. The CDR3 spells CAWTTGVTGELFF. As DNA, the CDR3 is TGTGCCTGGACAACAGGGGTCACCGGGGAGCTGTTTTTT.

The chain uses TRBV28 and TRBJ1-2, with TRBD1 identical over 8 bases. The junction had 9 bases not matched to a gene; V was cut back by 6 bases and J by 6 bases. CDR1 is MDHEN, CDR2 SYDVKM, per germline. This CDR3 is 14 amino acids long. The CDR3, as DNA: TGTGCCAGCAGCCCCAGGGGGCGCGTAGATGGCTACACCTTC. This encodes CASSPRGRVDGYTF.

The chain combines TRBV5-5 with TRBJ2-1; TRBD2 matches 16 bases. Germline trimming cut 4 bases from V and 9 bases from J; bases unmatched to any gene: 4. This CDR3 contains 15 residues. Germline V gene data show CDR1 as SGHKS and CDR2 as YYEKEE (reference sequence). The CDR3 reads CASSRGLAGGGEQFF. DNA of the CDR3: TGTGCCAGCAGCAGGGGACTAGCGGGAGGGGGTGAGCAGTTCTTC.

This chain connects TRBV27 to TRBJ2-7, with D possibly called TRBD1 or TRBD2 (5 bases each). The germline V and J ends were trimmed by 1 base and 2 bases, with 9 bases remaining between them. This CDR3 is 14 amino acids long. CDR1 is MNHEY and CDR2 is SMNVEV in the germline V gene (reference sequence). CDR3 bases: TGTGCCAGCAGTTTATTCCAGGGACCCTACGAGCAGTACTTC. It translates to CASSLFQGPYEQYF.

The genes are TRBV5-1 and TRBJ2-5; 8 bases are a match to TRBD1. This CDR3 has 15 amino acids. Looked up from germline, CDR1 is SGHRS and CDR2 is YFSETQ. The trim removed 5 bases at V and 3 bases at J, leaving 9 bases unmatched. The chain's CDR3 is CASSYGRGLEETQYF. The CDR3 nucleotides read TGCGCCAGCAGTTACGGCAGGGGGCTGGAAGAGACCCAGTACTTC.

This rearrangement joins TRBV5-6 to TRBJ1-2; 11 nucleotides align to TRBD1. CDR1 SGHDT and CDR2 YYEEEE come from the germline V gene. The V and J ends lost 3 bases and 5 bases, in that order; junction bases with no gene match: 6. This CDR3 spans 15 amino acids. CDR3 protein: CASSYWTGGAYGYTF. CDR3 in DNA: TGTGCCAGCAGCTACTGGACAGGGGGCGCTTATGGCTACACCTTC.

The rearrangement joins TRBV13 to TRBJ2-5, with TRBD1 as a possible D gene (6 bases). CDR3 length equals 15 residues. Trimming took 5 bases from V and 5 from J, leaving 18 bases between them. The germline V gene encodes CDR1 PRHDT and CDR2 FYEKMQ (reference sequence). The CDR3 reads CASSPRMGARETQYF. CDR3 sequence (DNA): TGTGCCAGCAGCCCCAGGATGGGGGCGCGGGAGACCCAGTACTTC.

This chain joins TRBV29-1 and TRBJ1-1; D perhaps matches TRBD1 (6 bases). There are 14 residues in the CDR3. From germline, CDR1 is SQVTM and CDR2 ANQGSEA. The V end was cut by 4 bases, the J end by 1 base, with 13 bases between. CDR3: CSVARDTTNTEAFF. The CDR3 DNA follows: TGCAGCGTTGCGCGGGACACCACGAACACTGAAGCTTTCTTT.